This T cell receptor beta chain was captured in a study of T cell changes during pregnancy in multiple sclerosis. Data came from immunoSEQ multiplex PCR; TCRdb stores just in-frame clones and leaves some out. The table has about 97,000 clones, more than 85% seen once. The V end was cut by 10 bases, the J end by 2 bases, with 19 bases between. In germline, CDR1 is MNHEY, CDR2 SVGAGI. CDR3 length: 15 amino acids. The rearrangement uses TRBV6-5 and TRBJ2-3; D is perhaps TRBD2 (5 bases). This clonotype was sampled from a female donor with multiple sclerosis, enrolled in a pregnancy study. The sequenced sample was peripheral blood, obtained in the second trimester of pregnancy. The chain's CDR3 is CATSRLRELTDTQYF. CDR3 nucleotides: TGTGCCACCTCCCGTCTAAGGGAGCTCACAGATACGCAGTATTTT.